What follows is one T cell receptor (beta chain) and its context. What it binds is unknown. This entry is derived from a study of CD8+ T cells in alopecia areata. Study findings and constraints: While tofacitinib was given, many expanded lesional clones persisted in scalp and blood. Scalp samples also contribute reads from the resident alphabeta T cells found in normal skin.

The V gene's germline CDR1 is MGHDK and CDR2 SYGVNS. V shed 4 bases and J shed 1 base, with 8 bases lying between them. The CDR3 has 13 residues. Sample treatment: oral pan-JAK inhibitor, 5-10 mg twice daily. PBMCs, the starting material, were the source of sorted CD4+ and CD8+ T cells. After isolation, RNA underwent reverse transcription to generate cDNA as the sequencing template. Produced via immunoSEQ multiplex PCR; TCRdb's table is partial and in-frame only. The table lists about 64,000 clones, about 43% of them singletons. This specimen was CD8+ T cells sorted from blood, taken at approximately week 39, from a patient treated with tofacitinib. J is TRBJ2-7 and V is TRBV25-1, with D tentatively TRBD1 (6 bases). The sequence came from a human donor with alopecia areata. The CDR3 region has the DNA TGTGCCAGCAGTGTTACAGGGTCCTACGAGCAGTACTTC. As protein: CASSVTGSYEQYF.